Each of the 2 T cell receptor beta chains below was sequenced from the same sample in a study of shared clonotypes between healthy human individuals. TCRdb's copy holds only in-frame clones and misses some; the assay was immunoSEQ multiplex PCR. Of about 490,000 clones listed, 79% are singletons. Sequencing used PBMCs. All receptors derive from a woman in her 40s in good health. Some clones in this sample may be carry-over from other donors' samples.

The CDR3 protein is CASSWPWGEAFF. DNA for the CDR3: TGTGCCAGCTCTTGGCCCTGGGGGGAAGCTTTCTTT. The chain employs TRBV19 and TRBJ1-1; D possibly corresponds to TRBD1 (5 bases). The CDR3 is made up of 12 amino acids. In germline, CDR1 is LNHDA, CDR2 SQIVND (reference sequence). V lost 9 bases to trimming and J lost 8 bases, with 16 bases between them. The variable domain in full, completed from reference TRBV19 and TRBJ1-1, reads DGGITQSPKYLFRKEGQNVTLSCEQNLNHDAMYWYRQDPGQGLRLIYYSQIVNDFQKGDIAEGYSVSREKKESFPLTVTSAQKNPTAFYLCASSWPWGEAFFGQGTRLTVV.

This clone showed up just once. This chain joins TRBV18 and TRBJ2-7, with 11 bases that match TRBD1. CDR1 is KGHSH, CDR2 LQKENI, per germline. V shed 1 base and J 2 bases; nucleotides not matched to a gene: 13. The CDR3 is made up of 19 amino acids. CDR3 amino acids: CASSPHRDRGNVDTYEQYF. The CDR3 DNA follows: TGTGCCAGCTCACCACATCGGGACAGGGGGAATGTTGATACCTACGAGCAGTACTTC.